This TCR beta chain was sequenced during a study of beta chain features in type 1 diabetes (dated by TCRdb to the late 2010s). General notes on the study: Mean age, gender distribution, total cell number and subset yield were not different between patients and healthy donors. A total of roughly 100 million sorted cells were examined across all samples, and the number of cells per subset was strongly correlated with RNA yield. In the study, recently diagnosed type 1 diabetes patients and matched healthy donors were compared on the TCRB repertoires of their sorted circulating CD4+ T cell subsets. Regulatory and stem cell-like memory subsets were obtained from only 8 patients and roughly eight healthy donors, while naive and central memory subsets were obtained from all 30 or so donors.

The High Capacity cDNA Reverse Transcription Kit was used to reverse transcribe all of the isolated RNA, meaning that expressed TCRB transcripts were what got sequenced. Deep immunoSEQ sequencing was applied to naive, central memory and regulatory T cell samples, giving an average of around 3.8 million total reads per sample. Sorted cells were lysed in RLT buffer and RNA was extracted with DNase-treated RNeasy Micro or Mini kits, depending on cell number. To prevent cross-contamination, every cell subset was processed on its own, while patient and healthy donor samples were processed together. The immunoSEQ multiplex PCR was used to amplify TCRB sequences from cDNA, generating 87-bp fragments that spanned the CDR3 region. Sequencing of the amplicons was performed on the Illumina HiSeq platform. Processing in the source paper ran as follows. PCR bias was computationally corrected using synthetic template baselines, reads within Hamming distance 2 were collapsed, and singletons that could not be merged were discarded. Reads were aligned against IMGT so that V, D and J genes, CDR3 length and insertions or deletions at six rearrangement sites could be assigned. Within each subset, clonotype counts were normalized to sorted cell number, after which true diversity and Gini coefficients were computed with the tcR R package. The overlap coefficient, calculated on TCRB nucleotide sequences, was used to measure repertoire sharing. As a proxy for the pre-selection repertoire, out-of-frame TCRB sequences from naive cells were analyzed. In its TCRdb copy, this immuneACCESS table keeps in-frame sequences only and misses some clones. Where compared with another copy, unresolved V genes explain less than half of these, and the others have no known cause. V and J calls and clone size follow that table, whereas D and trimming were derived from the DNA. The sample has fewer than 900,000 clones on record, under 20% of them singletons. The ten largest clones capture about 0.025% of the sample.

Cut back by 0 bases and 3 bases, the V and J ends lie 6 bases apart. CDR1 is given as SGHNT and CDR2 as YYREEE, both from the germline V gene (reference sequence). The CDR3 has 13 amino acids, counting the end cysteine and phenylalanine. Only CDR3 DNA is held: 39 bases, read in frame from base 1. Note on this clone: The target of this receptor is not known. Base qualities are not provided; no much larger clone lies one nucleotide away.

General study outcomes and caveats: Naive, central memory and regulatory TCRB repertoires appeared to be more alike among patients than among healthy donors. Only small numbers of individuals were included in the HLA sub-analyses, which left unresolved whether HLA type had any influence on TCRB rearrangement. Shorter templates might have been favored by PCR, but patient and control samples were amplified and corrected together, so both groups would have been affected equally by any skew. Type 1 diabetes patients showed a moderate but significant shortening of TCRB CDR3 length in all four CD4+ subsets. Sequencing cDNA rather than genomic DNA could over-represent highly expressing activated cells, although activation and CD3 levels did not differ between groups. Patients with type 1 diabetes made fewer insertions and deleted more nucleotides at VDJ recombination sites, implying thymic rearrangement abnormalities.

Each donor gave one peripheral blood draw, about 110 mL on average, collected into heparinised tubes. Using a panel that included CD45RO, CCR7, CD25, CD127, CD95 and CD27, naive, central memory, regulatory and stem cell-like memory CD4+ T cells were sorted on a BD FACSAria II. Every sorted population had a purity above 95%. PBMCs were isolated immediately by Lymphoprep density gradient centrifugation and stained directly without culture. So that batch effects would be minimized, each experiment stained and sorted samples in pairs, pairing one healthy donor with one patient. Sequencing input: naive CD4+ T cells from blood. The cell subset or site label, read with the paper, signifies: true naive CD4+ T cells. This receptor was taken from a woman under 30 in good health. This chain is built from TRBV5-4 and TRBJ1-1; the D gene identity is not certain. The DNA is TGTGCCAGCAGCTTGGAATGGGACACTGAAGCTTTCTTT. Translation gives CASSLEWDTEAFF.